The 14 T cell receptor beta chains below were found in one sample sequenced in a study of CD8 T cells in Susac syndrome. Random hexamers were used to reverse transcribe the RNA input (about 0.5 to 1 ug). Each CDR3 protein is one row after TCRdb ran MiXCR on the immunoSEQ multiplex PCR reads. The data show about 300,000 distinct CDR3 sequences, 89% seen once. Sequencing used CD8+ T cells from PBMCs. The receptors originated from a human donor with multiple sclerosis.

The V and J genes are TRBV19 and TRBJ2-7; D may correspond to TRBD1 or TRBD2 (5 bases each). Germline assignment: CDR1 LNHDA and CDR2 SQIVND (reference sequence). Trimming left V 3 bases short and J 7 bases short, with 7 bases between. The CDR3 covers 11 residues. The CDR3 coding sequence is TGTGCCAGTAGTATCGGGGCGGAGCAGTACTTC. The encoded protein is CASSIGAEQYF.

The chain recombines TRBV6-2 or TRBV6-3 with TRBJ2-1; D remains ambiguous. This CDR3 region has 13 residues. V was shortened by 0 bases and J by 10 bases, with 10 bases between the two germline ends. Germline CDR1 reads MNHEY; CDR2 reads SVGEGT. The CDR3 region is CASSYSVLWEQFF. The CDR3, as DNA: TGTGCCAGCAGTTACTCGGTTCTCTGGGAGCAGTTCTTC.

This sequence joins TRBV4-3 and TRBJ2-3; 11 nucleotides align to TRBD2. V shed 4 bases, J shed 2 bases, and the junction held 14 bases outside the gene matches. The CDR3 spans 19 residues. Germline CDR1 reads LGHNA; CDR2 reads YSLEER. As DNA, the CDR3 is TGCGCCAGCAGCCTAGAGACTAGCGGGGTCCCGATCGCCACAGATACGCAGTATTTT. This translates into CASSLETSGVPIATDTQYF.

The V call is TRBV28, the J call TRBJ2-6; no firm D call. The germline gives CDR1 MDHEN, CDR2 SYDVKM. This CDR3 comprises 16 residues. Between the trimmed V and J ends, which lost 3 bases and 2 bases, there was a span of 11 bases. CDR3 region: CASSLVAGAGANVLTF. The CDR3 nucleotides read TGTGCCAGCAGTTTGGTGGCTGGGGCTGGGGCCAACGTCCTGACTTTC. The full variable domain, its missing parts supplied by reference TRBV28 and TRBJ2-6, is DVKVTQSSRYLVKRTGEKVFLECVQDMDHENMFWYRQDPGLGLRLIYFSYDVKMKEKGDIPEGYSVSREKKERFSLILESASTNQTSMYLCASSLVAGAGANVLTFGAGSRLTVL.

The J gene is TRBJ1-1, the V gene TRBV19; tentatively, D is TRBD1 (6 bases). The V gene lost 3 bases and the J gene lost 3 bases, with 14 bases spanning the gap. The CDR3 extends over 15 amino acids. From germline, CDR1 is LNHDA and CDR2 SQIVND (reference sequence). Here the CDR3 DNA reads TGTGCCAGTAGTATTGGGGCGGGGGGCCACACTGAAGCTTTCTTT. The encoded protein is CASSIGAGGHTEAFF. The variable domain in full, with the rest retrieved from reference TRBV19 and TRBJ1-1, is DGGITQSPKYLFRKEGQNVTLSCEQNLNHDAMYWYRQDPGQGLRLIYYSQIVNDFQKGDIAEGYSVSREKKESFPLTVTSAQKNPTAFYLCASSIGAGGHTEAFFGQGTRLTVV.

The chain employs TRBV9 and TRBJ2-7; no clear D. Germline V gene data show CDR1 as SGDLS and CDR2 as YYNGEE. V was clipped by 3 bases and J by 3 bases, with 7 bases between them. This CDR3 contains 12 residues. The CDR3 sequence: CASSGNGYEQYF. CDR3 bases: TGTGCCAGCAGCGGGAACGGCTACGAGCAGTACTTC.

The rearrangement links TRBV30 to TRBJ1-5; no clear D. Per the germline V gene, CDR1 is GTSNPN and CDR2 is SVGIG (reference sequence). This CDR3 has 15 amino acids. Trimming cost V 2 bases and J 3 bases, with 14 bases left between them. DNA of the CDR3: TGTGCCTGGAGTCCCAGCCTCGGCAACAATCAGCCCCAGCATTTT. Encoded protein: CAWSPSLGNNQPQHF. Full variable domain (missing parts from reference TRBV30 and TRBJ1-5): SQTIHQWPATLVQPVGSPLSLECTVEGTSNPNLYWYRQAAGRGLQLLFYSVGIGQISSEVPQNLSASRPQDRQFILSSKKLLLSDSGFYLCAWSPSLGNNQPQHFGDGTRLSIL.

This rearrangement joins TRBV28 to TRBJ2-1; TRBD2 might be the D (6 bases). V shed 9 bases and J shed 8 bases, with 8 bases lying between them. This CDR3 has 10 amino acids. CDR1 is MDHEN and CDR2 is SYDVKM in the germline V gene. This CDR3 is CASWGDEQFF. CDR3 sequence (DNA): TGTGCCAGTTGGGGGGATGAGCAGTTCTTC.

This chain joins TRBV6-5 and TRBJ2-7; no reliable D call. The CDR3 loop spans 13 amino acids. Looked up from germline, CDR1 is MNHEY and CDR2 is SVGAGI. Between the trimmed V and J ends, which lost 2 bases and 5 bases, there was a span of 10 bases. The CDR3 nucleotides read TGTGCCAGCAGTTACGGGTATTCCAACGAGCAGTACTTC. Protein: CASSYGYSNEQYF.

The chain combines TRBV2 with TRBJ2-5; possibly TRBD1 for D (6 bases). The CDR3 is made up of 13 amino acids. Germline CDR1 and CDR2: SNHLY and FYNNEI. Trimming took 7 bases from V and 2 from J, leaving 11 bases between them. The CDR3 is CASTGQYQETQYF. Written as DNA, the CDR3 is TGTGCCAGCACCGGACAGTATCAAGAGACCCAGTACTTC.

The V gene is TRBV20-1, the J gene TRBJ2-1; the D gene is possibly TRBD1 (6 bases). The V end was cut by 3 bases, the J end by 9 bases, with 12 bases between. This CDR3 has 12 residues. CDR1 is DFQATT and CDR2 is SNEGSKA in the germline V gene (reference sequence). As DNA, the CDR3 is TGCAGTGCTAGCACAACAGGGAGTGAGCAGTTCTTC. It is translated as CSASTTGSEQFF.

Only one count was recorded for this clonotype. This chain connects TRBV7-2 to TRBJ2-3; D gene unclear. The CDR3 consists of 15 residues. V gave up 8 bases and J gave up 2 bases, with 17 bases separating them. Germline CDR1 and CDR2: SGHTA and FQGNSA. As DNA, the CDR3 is TGTGCCAGCGGCCCCCAGCAGATTCACACAGATACGCAGTATTTT. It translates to CASGPQQIHTDTQYF.

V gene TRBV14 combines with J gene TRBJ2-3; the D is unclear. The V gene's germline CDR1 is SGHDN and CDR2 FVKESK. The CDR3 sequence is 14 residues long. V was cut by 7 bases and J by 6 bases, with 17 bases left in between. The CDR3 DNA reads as TGTGCCAGCATTACTCACGGAAAGGGTGATACGCAGTATTTT. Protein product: CASITHGKGDTQYF. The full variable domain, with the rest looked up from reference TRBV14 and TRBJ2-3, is EAGVTQFPSHSVIEKGQTVTLRCDPISGHDNLYWYRRVMGKEIKFLLHFVKESKQDESGMPNNRFLAERTGGTYSTLKVQPAELEDSGVYFCASITHGKGDTQYFGPGTRLTVL.

The CDR3 loop reads CSASENTEAFF. The CDR3 DNA reads as TGCAGTGCTAGCGAGAACACTGAAGCTTTCTTT. The genes are TRBV20-1 and TRBJ1-1; no clear D. The CDR3 spans 11 residues. From germline, CDR1 is DFQATT and CDR2 SNEGSKA (reference sequence). V dropped 3 bases and J dropped 1 base, with 3 bases sitting between them.